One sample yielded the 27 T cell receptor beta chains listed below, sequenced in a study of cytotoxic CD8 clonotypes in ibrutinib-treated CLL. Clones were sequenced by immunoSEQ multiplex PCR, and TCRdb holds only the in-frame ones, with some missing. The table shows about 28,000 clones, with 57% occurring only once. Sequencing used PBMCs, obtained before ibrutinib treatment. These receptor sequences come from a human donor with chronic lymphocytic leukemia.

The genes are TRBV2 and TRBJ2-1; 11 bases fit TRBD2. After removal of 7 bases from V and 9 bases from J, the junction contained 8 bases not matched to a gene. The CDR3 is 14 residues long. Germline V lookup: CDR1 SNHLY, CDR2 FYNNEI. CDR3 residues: CASTGLAGGGEQFF. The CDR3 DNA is TGTGCCAGCACGGGGCTAGCGGGGGGCGGTGAGCAGTTCTTC. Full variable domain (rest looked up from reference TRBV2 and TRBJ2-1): EPEVTQTPSHQVTQMGQEVILRCVPISNHLYFYWYRQILGQKVEFLVSFYNNEISEKSEIFDDQFSVERPDGSNFTLKIRSTKLEDSAMYFCASTGLAGGGEQFFGPGTRLTVL.

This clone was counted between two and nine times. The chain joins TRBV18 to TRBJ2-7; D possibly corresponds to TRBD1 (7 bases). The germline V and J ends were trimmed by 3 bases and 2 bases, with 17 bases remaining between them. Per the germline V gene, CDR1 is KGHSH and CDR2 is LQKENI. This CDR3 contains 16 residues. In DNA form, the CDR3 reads TGTGCCAGCTCACCCTCTGGCGGCAGGGGGGCCTACGAGCAGTACTTC. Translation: CASSPSGGRGAYEQYF.

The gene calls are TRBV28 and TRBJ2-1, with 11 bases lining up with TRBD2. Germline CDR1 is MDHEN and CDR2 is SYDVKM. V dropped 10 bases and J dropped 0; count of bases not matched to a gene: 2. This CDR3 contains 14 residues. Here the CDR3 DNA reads TGTGCCACTGGGACTAGCGGCTCCTACAATGAGCAGTTCTTC. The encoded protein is CATGTSGSYNEQFF.

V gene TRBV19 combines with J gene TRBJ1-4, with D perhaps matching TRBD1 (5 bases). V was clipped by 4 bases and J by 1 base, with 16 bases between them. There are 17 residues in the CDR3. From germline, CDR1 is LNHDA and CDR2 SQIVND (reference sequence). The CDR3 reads CASSTPVFRGTNEKLFF. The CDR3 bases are TGTGCCAGTAGTACCCCTGTGTTTAGGGGAACTAATGAAAAACTGTTTTTT.

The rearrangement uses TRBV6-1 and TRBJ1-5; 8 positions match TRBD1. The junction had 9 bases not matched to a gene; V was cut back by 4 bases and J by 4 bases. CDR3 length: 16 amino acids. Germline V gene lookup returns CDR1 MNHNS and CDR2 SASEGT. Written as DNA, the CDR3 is TGTGCCAGCAGTGCGGACAGGGTGGAACGAAATCAGCCCCAGCATTTT. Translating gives CASSADRVERNQPQHF.

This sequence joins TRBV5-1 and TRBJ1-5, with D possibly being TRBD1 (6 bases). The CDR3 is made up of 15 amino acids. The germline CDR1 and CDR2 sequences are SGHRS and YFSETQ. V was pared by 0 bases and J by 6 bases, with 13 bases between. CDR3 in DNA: TGCGCCAGCAGCTTGGGGCCAGGGGCCTCTCAGCCCCAGCATTTT. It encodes CASSLGPGASQPQHF.

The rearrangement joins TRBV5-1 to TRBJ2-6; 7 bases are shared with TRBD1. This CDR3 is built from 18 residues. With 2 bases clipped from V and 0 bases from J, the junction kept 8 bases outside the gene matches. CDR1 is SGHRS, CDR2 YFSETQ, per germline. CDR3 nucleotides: TGCGCCAGCAGCTTCGGACAGGCTTGGGCCTCTGGGGCCAACGTCCTGACTTTC. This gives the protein CASSFGQAWASGANVLTF.

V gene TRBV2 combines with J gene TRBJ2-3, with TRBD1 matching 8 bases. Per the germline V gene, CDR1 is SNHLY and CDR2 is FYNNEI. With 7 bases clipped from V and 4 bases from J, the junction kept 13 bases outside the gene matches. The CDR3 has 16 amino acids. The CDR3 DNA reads TGTGCCAGCACAACCCTGGGGACAGGAGTACCAGATACGCAGTATTTT. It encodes CASTTLGTGVPDTQYF.

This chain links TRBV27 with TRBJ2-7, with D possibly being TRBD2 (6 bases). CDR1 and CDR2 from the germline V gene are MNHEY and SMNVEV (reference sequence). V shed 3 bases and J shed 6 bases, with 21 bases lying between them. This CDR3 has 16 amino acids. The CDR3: CASSLGGPGSRAEQYF. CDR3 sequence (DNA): TGTGCCAGCAGTTTGGGGGGACCGGGCTCCCGCGCCGAGCAGTACTTC.

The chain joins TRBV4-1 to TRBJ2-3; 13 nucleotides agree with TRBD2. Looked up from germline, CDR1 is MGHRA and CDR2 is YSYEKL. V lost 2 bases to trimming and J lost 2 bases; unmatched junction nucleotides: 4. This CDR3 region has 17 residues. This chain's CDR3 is CASSQRGLAGVTDTQYF. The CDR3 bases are TGCGCCAGCAGCCAAAGAGGACTAGCGGGAGTCACAGATACGCAGTATTTT.

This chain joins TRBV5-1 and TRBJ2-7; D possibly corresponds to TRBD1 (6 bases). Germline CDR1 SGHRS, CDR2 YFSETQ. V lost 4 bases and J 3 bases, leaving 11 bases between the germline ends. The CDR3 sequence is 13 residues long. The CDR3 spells CASSLSTGYEQYF. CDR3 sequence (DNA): TGCGCCAGCAGCCTATCGACAGGCTACGAGCAGTACTTC.

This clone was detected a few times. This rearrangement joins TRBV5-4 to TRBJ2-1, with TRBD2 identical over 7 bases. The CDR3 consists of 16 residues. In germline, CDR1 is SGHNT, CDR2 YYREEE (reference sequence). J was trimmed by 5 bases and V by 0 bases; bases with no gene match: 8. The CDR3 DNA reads TGTGCCAGCAGCTTGGCTCAGACTAGCCCCAACAATGAGCAGTTCTTC. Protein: CASSLAQTSPNNEQFF.

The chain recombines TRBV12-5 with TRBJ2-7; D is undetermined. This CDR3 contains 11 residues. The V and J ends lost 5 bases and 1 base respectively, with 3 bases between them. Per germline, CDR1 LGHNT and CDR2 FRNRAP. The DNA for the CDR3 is TGTGCTAGTGGTCCATCCTACGAGCAGTACTTC. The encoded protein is CASGPSYEQYF.

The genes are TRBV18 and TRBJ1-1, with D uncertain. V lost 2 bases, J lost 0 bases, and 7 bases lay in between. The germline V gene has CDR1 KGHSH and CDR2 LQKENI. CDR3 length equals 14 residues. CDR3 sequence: CASSPYGLNTEAFF. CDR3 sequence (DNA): TGTGCCAGCTCACCATACGGGTTGAACACTGAAGCTTTCTTT.

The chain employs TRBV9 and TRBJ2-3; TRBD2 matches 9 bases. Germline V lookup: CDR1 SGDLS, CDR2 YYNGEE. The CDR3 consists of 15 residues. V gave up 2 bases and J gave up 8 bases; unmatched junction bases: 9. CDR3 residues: CASSVGGGAGGTQYF. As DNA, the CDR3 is TGTGCCAGCAGCGTTGGCGGGGGGGCCGGGGGTACGCAGTATTTT.

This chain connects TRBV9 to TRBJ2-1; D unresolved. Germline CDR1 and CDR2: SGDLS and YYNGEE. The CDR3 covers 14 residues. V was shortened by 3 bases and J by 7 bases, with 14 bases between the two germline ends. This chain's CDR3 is CASSATFSQNEQFF. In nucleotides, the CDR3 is TGTGCCAGCAGCGCCACTTTCAGCCAAAATGAGCAGTTCTTC.

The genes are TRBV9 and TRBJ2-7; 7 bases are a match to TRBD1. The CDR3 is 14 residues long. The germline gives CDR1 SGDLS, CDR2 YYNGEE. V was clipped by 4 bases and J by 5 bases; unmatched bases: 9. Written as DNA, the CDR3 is TGTGCCAGCAGCATGACAGGGTTCGCTCACGAGCAGTACTTC. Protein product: CASSMTGFAHEQYF.

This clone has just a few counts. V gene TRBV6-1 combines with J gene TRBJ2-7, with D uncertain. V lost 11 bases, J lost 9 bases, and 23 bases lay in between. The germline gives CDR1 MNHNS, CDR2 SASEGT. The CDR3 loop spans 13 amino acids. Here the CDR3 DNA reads TGTGCCGCCAACCTGGTGGGCGGCTCGGGGCAGTACTTC. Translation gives CAANLVGGSGQYF.

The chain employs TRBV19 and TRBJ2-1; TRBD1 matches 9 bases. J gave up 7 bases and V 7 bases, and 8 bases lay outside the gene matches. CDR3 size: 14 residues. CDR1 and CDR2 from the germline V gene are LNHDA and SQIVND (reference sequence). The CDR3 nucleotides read TGTGCCAGTAAGGGACAGGGTATGGGGAATGAGCAGTTCTTC. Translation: CASKGQGMGNEQFF.

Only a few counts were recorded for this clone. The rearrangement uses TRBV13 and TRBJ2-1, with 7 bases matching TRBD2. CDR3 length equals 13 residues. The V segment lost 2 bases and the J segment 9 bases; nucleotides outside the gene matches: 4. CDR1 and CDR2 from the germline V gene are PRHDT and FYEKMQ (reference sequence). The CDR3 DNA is TGTGCCAGCAGCTTACCGGGGAGGGTTGAGCAGTTCTTC. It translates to CASSLPGRVEQFF.

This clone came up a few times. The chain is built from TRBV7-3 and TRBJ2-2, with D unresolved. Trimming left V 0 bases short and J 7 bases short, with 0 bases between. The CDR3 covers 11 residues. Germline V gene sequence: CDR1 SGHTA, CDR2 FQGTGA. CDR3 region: CASSLTGELFF. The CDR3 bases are TGTGCCAGCAGCTTAACCGGGGAGCTGTTTTTT. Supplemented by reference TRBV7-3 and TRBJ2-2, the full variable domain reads GAGVSQTPSNKVTEKGKYVELRCDPISGHTALYWYRQSLGQGPEFLIYFQGTGAADDSGLPNDRFFAVRPEGSVSTLKIQRTERGDSAVYLCASSLTGELFFGEGSRLTVL.

The CDR3: CASSLARGQGGRGEQYF. The CDR3, as DNA: TGCGCCAGCAGCTTGGCCAGAGGACAGGGAGGCCGCGGCGAGCAGTACTTC. V gene TRBV5-1 combines with J gene TRBJ2-7; 8 bases align to TRBD1. The CDR3 is 17 residues long. Looked up from germline, CDR1 is SGHRS and CDR2 is YFSETQ. Losses at the gene ends were 0 bases for V and 6 bases for J; bases not matched to a gene: 14.

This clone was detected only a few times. In nucleotides, the CDR3 is TGCGCCAGCAGCTTGCAGCACTTCAGCAATGAGCAGTTCTTC. It is translated as CASSLQHFSNEQFF. The gene calls are TRBV5-1 and TRBJ2-1; D unclear. This CDR3 is 14 amino acids long. Germline V gives CDR1 SGHRS, CDR2 YFSETQ. Trimming stripped 1 base from V and 6 bases from J, with 11 bases between.

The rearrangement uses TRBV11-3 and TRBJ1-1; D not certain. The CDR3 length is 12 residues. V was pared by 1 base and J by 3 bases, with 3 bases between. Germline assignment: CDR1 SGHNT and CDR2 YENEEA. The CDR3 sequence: CASSLGDTEAFF. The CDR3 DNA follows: TGTGCCAGCAGCTTAGGGGACACTGAAGCTTTCTTT.

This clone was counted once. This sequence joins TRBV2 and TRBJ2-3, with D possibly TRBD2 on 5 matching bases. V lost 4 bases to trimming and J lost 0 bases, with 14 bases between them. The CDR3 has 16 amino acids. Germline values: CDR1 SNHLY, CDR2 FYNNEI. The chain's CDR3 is CASSVVGAESTDTQYF. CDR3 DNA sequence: TGTGCCAGCAGTGTCGTCGGAGCGGAGAGCACAGATACGCAGTATTTT.

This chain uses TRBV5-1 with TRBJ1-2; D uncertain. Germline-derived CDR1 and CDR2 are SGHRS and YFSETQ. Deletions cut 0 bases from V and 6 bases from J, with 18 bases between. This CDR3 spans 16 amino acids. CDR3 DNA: TGCGCCAGCAGCTTGGGCAGGCCAGCGGTAATTGATGGCTACACCTTC. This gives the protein CASSLGRPAVIDGYTF.

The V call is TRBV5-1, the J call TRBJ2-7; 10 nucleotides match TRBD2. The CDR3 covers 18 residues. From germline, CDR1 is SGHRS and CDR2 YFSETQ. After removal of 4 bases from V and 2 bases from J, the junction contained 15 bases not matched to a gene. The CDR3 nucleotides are TGCGCCAGCAGCCTCGCAGGTGGTAGCGGGAGGAGGACCTACGAGCAGTACTTC. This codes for CASSLAGGSGRRTYEQYF.